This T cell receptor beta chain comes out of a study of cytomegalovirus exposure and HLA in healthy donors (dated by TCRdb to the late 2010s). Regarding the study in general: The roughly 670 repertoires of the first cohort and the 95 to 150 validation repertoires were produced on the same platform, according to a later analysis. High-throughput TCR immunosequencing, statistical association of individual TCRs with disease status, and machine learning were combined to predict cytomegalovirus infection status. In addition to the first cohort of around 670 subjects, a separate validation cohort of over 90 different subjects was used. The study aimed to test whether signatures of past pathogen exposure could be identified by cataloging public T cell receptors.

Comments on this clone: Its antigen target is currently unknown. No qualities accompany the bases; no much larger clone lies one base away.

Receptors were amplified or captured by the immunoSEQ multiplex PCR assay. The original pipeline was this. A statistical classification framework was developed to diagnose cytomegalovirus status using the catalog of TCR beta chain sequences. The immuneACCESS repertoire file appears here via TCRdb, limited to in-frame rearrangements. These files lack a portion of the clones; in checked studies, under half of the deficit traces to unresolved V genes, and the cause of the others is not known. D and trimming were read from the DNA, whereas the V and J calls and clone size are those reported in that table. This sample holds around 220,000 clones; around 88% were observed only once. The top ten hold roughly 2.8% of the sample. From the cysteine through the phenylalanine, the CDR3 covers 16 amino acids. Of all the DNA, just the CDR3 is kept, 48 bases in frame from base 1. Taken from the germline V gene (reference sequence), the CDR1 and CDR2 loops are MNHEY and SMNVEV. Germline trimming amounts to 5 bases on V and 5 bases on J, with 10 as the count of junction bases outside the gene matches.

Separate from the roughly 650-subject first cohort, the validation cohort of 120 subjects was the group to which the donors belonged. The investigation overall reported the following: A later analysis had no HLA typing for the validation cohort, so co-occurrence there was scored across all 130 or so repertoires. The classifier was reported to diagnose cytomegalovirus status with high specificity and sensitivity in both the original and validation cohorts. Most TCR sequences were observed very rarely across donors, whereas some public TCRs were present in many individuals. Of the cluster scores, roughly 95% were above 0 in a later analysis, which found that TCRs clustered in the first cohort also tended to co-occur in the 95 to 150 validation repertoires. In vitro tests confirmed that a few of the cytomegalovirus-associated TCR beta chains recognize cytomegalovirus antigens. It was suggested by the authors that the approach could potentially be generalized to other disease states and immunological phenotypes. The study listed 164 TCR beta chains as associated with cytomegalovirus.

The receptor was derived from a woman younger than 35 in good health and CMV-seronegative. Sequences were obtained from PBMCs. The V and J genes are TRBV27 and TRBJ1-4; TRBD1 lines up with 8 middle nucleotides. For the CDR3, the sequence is CASSLTGVGMNEKLFF. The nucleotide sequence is TGTGCCAGCAGTCTGACAGGGGTCGGCATGAATGAAAAACTGTTTTTT.